Below, one TCR beta chain is given with its context. No antigen is known for it. From the reads, TCRdb called clonotypes with MiXCR, one entry per CDR3 protein. This table holds roughly 100,000 distinct CDR3 sequences, roughly 39% found once. This sample is part of a study of T cell repertoires in cytomegalovirus infection. For the study at large: Public TCR beta signatures indicated both CMV infection and matching HLA type.

The study, taken as a whole, reports: In two of eight donors, the top clonotype was HLA-C-restricted CMV-specific.

This CDR3 comprises 15 residues. The ends lost 4 bases at V and 9 bases at J; junction bases unmatched: 10. In germline, CDR1 is MNHEY, CDR2 SVGEGT. This sample comprised CD8+ T cells from cultured PBMCs, obtained from culture after CMV antigen stimulation. The chain employs TRBV6-2 or TRBV6-3 and TRBJ2-1; 9 bases fit TRBD2. The sequence was obtained from a human donor in good health (CMV status not recorded). Some clones in this sample may be carry-over from other donors' samples. DNA of the CDR3: TGTGCCAGCAGTTCCCTAGCGGGGATCCAGGGTGAGCAGTTCTTC. Translating gives CASSSLAGIQGEQFF.